This T cell receptor beta chain was observed in a study of blood T cell repertoires in COVID-19. For the study at large: Researchers got acute and convalescent COVID-19 samples from the United States, Italy and Spain. T cells, B-cell-depleted T cells, or PBMCs provided the cDNA or gDNA that served as material.

Germline V gives CDR1 SEHNR, CDR2 FQNEAQ (reference sequence). V shed 7 bases and J 0 bases; nucleotides not matched to a gene: 5. CDR3 size: 16 residues. This clone was observed a single time. Original data processing: Estimates of nucleated cell counts were drawn from the amplification of reference gene primers. Only in-frame clones appear in the TCRdb table, and some are missing; sequencing was by immunoSEQ multiplex PCR. Clone size and V and J calls were adopted from that table, with D and trimming inferred from the DNA. Of a few hundred thousand clones listed, around 84% are singletons. Sequencing was done on a sample of peripheral blood. The clonotype comes from a woman in her forties who had recovered from COVID-19. The chain has TRBV7-9 and TRBJ2-6; 8 bases agree with TRBD1. CDR3 nucleotide sequence: TGTGCCAGCATGTGGACAGGGAGCTCTGGGGCCAACGTCCTGACTTTC. Amino acids: CASMWTGSSGANVLTF.